This passage covers 25 T cell receptor beta chains from one sample sequenced in a study of blood T cell repertoires in COVID-19 (dated by TCRdb to 2018 to 2020). The method behind the library was the immunoSEQ multiplex PCR assay. In TCRdb, the immuneACCESS table is reduced to in-frame sequences with V and J assigned. These tables do not hold every clone; where another copy was compared, an unresolved V gene accounts for under half, and the others remain unexplained. Within this sample are about 410,000 clones, with about 90% of them counted one time only. Around 0.6% of the sample rests with the top ten. Material: PBMCs or T cells enriched from blood (not recorded which). The receptors here all came from a man between 18 and 29 years old who had recovered from COVID-19.

The V and J genes are TRBV3-1 (or the pseudogene TRBV3-2) and TRBJ1-2, with D maybe TRBD1 (6 bases). Trimming shortened V by 4 bases and J by 8 bases, and 20 bases separated the two germline ends. Germline CDR1 LGHDT, CDR2 YNNKEL (reference sequence). The CDR3 is 15 amino acids. CDR3 nucleotides: TGTGCCAGCAGCCCGCGGGGGGCAGGGCCAAGCGGCTACACCTTC. It translates to CASSPRGAGPSGYTF.

The chain recombines TRBV2 with TRBJ2-7, with TRBD2 identical over 13 bases. Per the germline V gene, CDR1 is SNHLY and CDR2 is FYNNEI. The junction had 3 bases not matched to a gene; V was cut back by 4 bases and J by 6 bases. The CDR3 covers 14 residues. Written as DNA, the CDR3 is TGTGCCAGCAGTGGACTAGCGGGAGGATCCGAGCAGTACTTC. It codes for CASSGLAGGSEQYF. The full variable domain, with the rest looked up from reference TRBV2 and TRBJ2-7, is EPEVTQTPSHQVTQMGQEVILRCVPISNHLYFYWYRQILGQKVEFLVSFYNNEISEKSEIFDDQFSVERPDGSNFTLKIRSTKLEDSAMYFCASSGLAGGSEQYFGPGTRLTVT.

This clone was detected only a few times. V is TRBV2 and J is TRBJ2-7; 10 positions agree with TRBD2. The CDR3 covers 15 residues. Trimming at V came to 6 bases and at J to 7 bases, leaving 12 bases not matched to a gene. From germline, CDR1 is SNHLY and CDR2 FYNNEI. CDR3 nucleotide sequence: TGTGCCAGCAGGAAGACTAGCGGGCGAGGCGGGGAGCAGTACTTC. It codes for CASRKTSGRGGEQYF.

On this clone: This sample includes further DNA sequences coding for the same CDR3. V and J are TRBV29-1 and TRBJ2-1, with 7 bases matching TRBD2. The V and J ends lost 6 bases and 0 bases, in that order; junction bases with no gene match: 5. The CDR3 runs to 14 residues. The germline gives CDR1 SQVTM, CDR2 ANQGSEA. The CDR3 reads CSVDGGGSYNEQFF. In nucleotides, the CDR3 is TGCAGCGTCGATGGGGGGGGCTCCTACAATGAGCAGTTCTTC.

This chain links TRBV7-9 with TRBJ1-4, with D tentatively TRBD1 (6 bases). Germline V gene lookup returns CDR1 SEHNR and CDR2 FQNEAQ (reference sequence). Trimming took off 4 bases at V and 7 bases at J, with 16 bases between the two ends. The CDR3 is 15 residues long. The CDR3 DNA is TGTGCCAGCAGCTCCGACGGGACATCGATTGAAAAACTGTTTTTT. Translated: CASSSDGTSIEKLFF. Looking up the rest from reference TRBV7-9 and TRBJ1-4 gives the full variable domain: DTGVSQNPRHKITKRGQNVTFRCDPISEHNRLYWYRQTLGQGPEFLTYFQNEAQLEKSRLLSDRFSAERPKGSFSTLEIQRTEQGDSAMYLCASSSDGTSIEKLFFGSGTQLSVL.

The chain couples TRBV27 to TRBJ1-1; D gene unclear. Germline values: CDR1 MNHEY, CDR2 SMNVEV (reference sequence). Trimming removed 3 bases from V and 1 base from J, with 9 bases in between. CDR3 size: 14 residues. The CDR3 is CASSFLETNTEAFF. Here the CDR3 DNA reads TGTGCCAGCAGTTTCCTGGAGACGAACACTGAAGCTTTCTTT.

The chain links TRBV3-1 (or the pseudogene TRBV3-2) to TRBJ1-2, with D possibly being TRBD1 (6 bases). Trimming cost V 6 bases and J 4 bases, with 12 bases left between them. There are 13 residues in the CDR3. Germline assignment: CDR1 LGHDT and CDR2 YNNKEL (reference sequence). As DNA, the CDR3 is TGTGCCAGCAGTCCCACGGACAGCTATGGCTACACCTTC. Translation: CASSPTDSYGYTF.

V gene TRBV9 combines with J gene TRBJ1-3, with D perhaps TRBD1 (5 bases). CDR3 length: 15 residues. The V gene's germline CDR1 is SGDLS and CDR2 YYNGEE. Deletions cut 4 bases from V and 4 bases from J, with 15 bases between. The CDR3 loop is CASSPRQGSGNTIYF. CDR3 in DNA: TGTGCCAGCAGCCCCCGCCAGGGATCCGGAAACACCATATATTTT.

The V and J genes are TRBV6-5 and TRBJ1-2; a weak D match, TRBD1 (5 bases). The V and J ends lost 5 bases and 3 bases respectively, with 13 bases between them. The CDR3 is 14 amino acids. Germline V gene data show CDR1 as MNHEY and CDR2 as SVGAGI. CDR3 residues: CASSTTGVYYGYTF. The DNA of the CDR3 is TGTGCCAGCAGTACAACGGGGGTATACTATGGCTACACCTTC.

This rearrangement joins TRBV5-4 to TRBJ2-1; maybe TRBD2 (6 bases). V was clipped by 6 bases and J by 8 bases, with 18 bases between them. CDR3 length equals 14 residues. Germline-derived CDR1 and CDR2 are SGHNT and YYREEE (reference sequence). The DNA of the CDR3 is TGTGCCAGCATGAGTCAACGGGAGTCGGATGAGCAGTTCTTC. Translation gives CASMSQRESDEQFF. The full variable domain, with the rest looked up from reference TRBV5-4 and TRBJ2-1, is ETGVTQSPTHLIKTRGQQVTLRCSSQSGHNTVSWYQQALGQGPQFIFQYYREEENGRGNFPPRFSGLQFPNYSSELNVNALELDDSALYLCASMSQRESDEQFFGPGTRLTVL.

This rearrangement joins TRBV7-3 to TRBJ2-1, with TRBD2 matching over 8 bases. This CDR3 has 15 amino acids. Germline loops: CDR1 SGHTA, CDR2 FQGTGA. V trimming: 5 bases; J trimming: 8 bases; junction bases outside the gene matches: 11. CDR3 DNA: TGTGCCAGCAGCCTTTATAGCGGGATCGTCTATGAGCAGTTCTTC. Its translation: CASSLYSGIVYEQFF.

The rearrangement uses TRBV14 and TRBJ1-6; D might be TRBD1 (6 bases). The CDR3 spans 13 residues. V dropped 3 bases and J dropped 10 bases, with 10 bases sitting between them. CDR1 and CDR2 (germline): SGHDN, FVKESK. CDR3 sequence: CASSQGRGSPLHF. The CDR3 DNA reads TGTGCCAGCAGCCAGGGCAGGGGATCACCCCTCCACTTT.

The V call is TRBV7-3, the J call TRBJ2-1; 13 bases are a match to TRBD2. Unmatched junction bases numbered 4, after V lost 3 bases and J lost 8 bases. This CDR3 has 15 amino acids. Germline assignment: CDR1 SGHTA and CDR2 FQGTGA. In nucleotides, the CDR3 is TGTGCCAGCAGCTTCGGACTAGCGGGAGTCGATGAGCAGTTCTTC. The encoded protein is CASSFGLAGVDEQFF.

The chain employs TRBV7-2 and TRBJ2-7; the D is unclear. Trimming cost V 3 bases and J 3 bases, with 12 bases left between them. This CDR3 is built from 14 residues. Germline-derived CDR1 and CDR2 are SGHTA and FQGNSA. The CDR3 DNA follows: TGTGCCAGCAGCTTCCGGGTACACGGCTACGAGCAGTACTTC. Translating it yields CASSFRVHGYEQYF.

This clone was observed a handful of times. The junction shows a germline mismatch at one end, possibly a read error. The gene calls are TRBV2 and TRBJ1-1; TRBD1 matches at 9 bases. CDR3 length: 13 residues. Germline CDR1 reads SNHLY; CDR2 reads FYNNEI. This chain's CDR3 is CASRSFRDRASIF. CDR3 bases: TGTGCCAGCAGATCATTTCGGGACAGGGCCTCTATCTTT. The entire variable domain, with the rest obtained from reference TRBV2 and TRBJ1-1, is as follows: EPEVTQTPSHQVTQMGQEVILRCVPISNHLYFYWYRQILGQKVEFLVSFYNNEISEKSEIFDDQFSVERPDGSNFTLKIRSTKLEDSAMYFCASRSFRDRASIFGQGTRLTVV.

This chain uses TRBV7-9 with TRBJ1-4; TRBD1 matches 7 bases. Trimming cost V 5 bases and J 3 bases; bases outside gene matches: 6. Germline values: CDR1 SEHNR, CDR2 FQNEAQ (reference sequence). CDR3 length: 15 residues. CDR3 DNA sequence: TGTGCCAGCAGCCTCGGGACAGTGCCTAATGAAAAACTGTTTTTT. Encoded protein: CASSLGTVPNEKLFF. Variable domain in full (rest from reference TRBV7-9 and TRBJ1-4): DTGVSQNPRHKITKRGQNVTFRCDPISEHNRLYWYRQTLGQGPEFLTYFQNEAQLEKSRLLSDRFSAERPKGSFSTLEIQRTEQGDSAMYLCASSLGTVPNEKLFFGSGTQLSVL.

The chain uses TRBV6-5 and TRBJ1-5; TRBD1 is a possible D gene (6 bases). Trimming removed 2 bases at V and 9 bases at J, with 11 bases between. Germline CDR1 is MNHEY and CDR2 is SVGAGI. The CDR3 totals 13 residues. CDR3 DNA sequence: TGTGCCAGCAGTTACGATTCAGGGGCGCCCCAGCATTTT. This translates into CASSYDSGAPQHF.

This clone was recorded a few times. The chain carries TRBV30 and TRBJ1-5; TRBD1 matches at 9 bases. With 2 bases clipped from V and 3 bases from J, the junction kept 5 bases outside the gene matches. Germline lookup yields CDR1 GTSNPN and CDR2 SVGIG (reference sequence). The CDR3 is 15 residues long. CDR3 nucleotides: TGTGCCTGGAGTAGGACAGGGGCTACCAATCAGCCCCAGCATTTT. Translation: CAWSRTGATNQPQHF.

The chain has TRBV11-3 and TRBJ1-2, with 9 bases matching TRBD1. The V gene end was trimmed by 6 bases and the J gene end by 4 bases; junction bases not matched to a gene: 9. Per the germline V gene, CDR1 is SGHNT and CDR2 is YENEEA. The CDR3 is 15 amino acids. CDR3 protein: CASRRGPDRGYGYTF. The CDR3, as DNA: TGTGCCAGCAGAAGAGGCCCGGACAGGGGCTATGGCTACACCTTC. Filled out from reference TRBV11-3 and TRBJ1-2, the complete variable domain reads EAGVVQSPRYKIIEKKQPVAFWCNPISGHNTLYWYLQNLGQGPELLIRYENEEAVDDSQLPKDRFSAERLKGVDSTLKIQPAELGDSAVYLCASRRGPDRGYGYTFGSGTRLTVV.

The chain employs TRBV15 and TRBJ1-1, with D possibly matching TRBD1 (6 bases). Trimming left V 5 bases short and J 0 bases short, with 13 bases between. CDR1 and CDR2 (germline): LNHNV, YYDKDF (reference sequence). The CDR3 has 15 residues. The CDR3 DNA is TGTGCCACCAGCGCGAACAGGGTTATGAACACTGAAGCTTTCTTT. Protein product: CATSANRVMNTEAFF.

The chain combines TRBV2 with TRBJ1-2, with D possibly TRBD1 on 6 matching bases. There are 13 residues in the CDR3. The V and J ends lost 7 bases and 8 bases respectively, with 17 bases between them. Germline V CDR1 and CDR2: SNHLY, FYNNEI. Here the CDR3 reads CASNRLRGRGYTF. DNA for the CDR3: TGTGCCAGCAACCGTCTGCGGGGGCGCGGCTACACCTTC.

The gene calls are TRBV5-4 and TRBJ2-3; the D gene is possibly TRBD1 (5 bases). V was trimmed by 4 bases and J by 2 bases, leaving 11 bases between them. CDR1 and CDR2 (germline): SGHNT, YYREEE (reference sequence). There are 14 residues in the CDR3. As DNA, the CDR3 is TGTGCCAGCAGCCCGGACAAAATCACAGATACGCAGTATTTT. Its translation: CASSPDKITDTQYF.

The chain recombines TRBV6-2 or TRBV6-3 with TRBJ2-7, with TRBD1 as a possible D gene (5 bases). The V and J ends lost 2 bases and 0 bases respectively, with 8 bases between them. CDR3 size: 14 residues. CDR1 and CDR2 (germline): MNHEY, SVGEGT. The DNA of the CDR3 is TGTGCCAGCAGTTACAGGGGTTACTCCTACGAGCAGTACTTC. Translated: CASSYRGYSYEQYF.

The chain uses TRBV9 and TRBJ2-1; D unresolved. CDR1 is SGDLS, CDR2 YYNGEE, per germline. With 0 bases removed from V and 1 base from J, the gap between germline ends came to 11 bases. The CDR3 runs 16 residues. The CDR3 protein is CASSVGSPGSYNEQFF. Here the CDR3 DNA reads TGTGCCAGCAGCGTAGGATCCCCCGGGTCCTACAATGAGCAGTTCTTC. The full variable domain, rest sourced from reference TRBV9 and TRBJ2-1, is DSGVTQTPKHLITATGQRVTLRCSPRSGDLSVYWYQQSLDQGLQFLIQYYNGEERAKGNILERFSAQQFPDLHSELNLSSLELGDSALYFCASSVGSPGSYNEQFFGPGTRLTVL.

The chain couples TRBV5-1 to TRBJ2-7, with 7 nucleotides matching TRBD2. The germline CDR1 and CDR2 sequences are SGHRS and YFSETQ. V lost 4 bases, J lost 5 bases, and 9 bases stayed unmatched. This CDR3 has 14 amino acids. CDR3 nucleotide sequence: TGCGCCAGCAGCCACGGGAGGACCTCTGACGAGCAGTACTTC. Amino acid sequence: CASSHGRTSDEQYF.